The source of this T cell receptor (beta chain) is a study of T cells in Graves' hyperthyroidism and ophthalmopathy. Whole-study context: Any treatment followed the collection of peripheral blood at initial diagnosis.

A lack of ophthalmopathy progression within 18 months defined stable Graves' hyperthyroidism. The patients, who ranged from 18 to 65 in age, presented with newly diagnosed hyperthyroidism lasting under 2 months. Those patients with uncontrolled infection, other autoimmune disease, pregnancy or lactation were excluded. The investigators amplified TCR beta CDR3 regions from RNA transcripts. The primer set for the first-round RT-PCR of the TCR CDR3 was HTBI. TCRdb processed the multiplex PCR reads anew with MiXCR; each CDR3 protein has one entry. The sample includes more than 300,000 distinct CDR3 sequences, over 10% of them seen just once. In its sample, this clonotype was seen many times. The germline V gene encodes CDR1 KGHSH and CDR2 LQKENI. The CDR3 is made up of 13 amino acids. The V and J ends lost 5 bases and 3 bases respectively, with 10 bases between them.

V usage is TRBV18 and J usage is TRBJ1-1; TRBD1 might be the D (5 bases). This TCR was recovered from a young woman with Graves' hyperthyroidism. The sample was blood. Here the CDR3 reads CASSVGEDTEAFF. DNA for the CDR3: TGTGCCAGCTCAGTAGGGGAGGACACTGAAGCTTTCTTT.